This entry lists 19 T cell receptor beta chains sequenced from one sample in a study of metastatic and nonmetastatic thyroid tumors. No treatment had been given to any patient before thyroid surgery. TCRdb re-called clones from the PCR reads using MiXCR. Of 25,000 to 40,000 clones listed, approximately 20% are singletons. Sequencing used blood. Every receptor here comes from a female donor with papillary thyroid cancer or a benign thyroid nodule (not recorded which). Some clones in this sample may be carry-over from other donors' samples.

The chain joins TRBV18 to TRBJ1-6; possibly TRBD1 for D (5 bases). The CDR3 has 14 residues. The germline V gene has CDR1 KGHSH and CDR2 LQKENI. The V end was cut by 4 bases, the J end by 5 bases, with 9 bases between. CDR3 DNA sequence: TGTGCCAGCTCACGCGGGGCCAATAATTCACCCCTCCACTTT. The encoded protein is CASSRGANNSPLHF.

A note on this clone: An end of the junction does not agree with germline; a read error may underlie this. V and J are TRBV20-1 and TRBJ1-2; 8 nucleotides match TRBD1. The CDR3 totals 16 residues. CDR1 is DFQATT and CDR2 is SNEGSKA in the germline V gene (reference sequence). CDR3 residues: CSSRGQGEGANYGYTF. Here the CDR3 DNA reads TGCAGTTCTAGAGGACAGGGTGAAGGAGCTAACTATGGCTACACCTTC.

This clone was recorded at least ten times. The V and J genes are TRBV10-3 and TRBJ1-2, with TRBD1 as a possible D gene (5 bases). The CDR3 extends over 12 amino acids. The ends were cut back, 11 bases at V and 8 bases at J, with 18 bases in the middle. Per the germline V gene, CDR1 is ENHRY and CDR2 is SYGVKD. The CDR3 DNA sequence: TGTGCCGTCGCTAGGCAGGGTCAAGGCTACACCTTC. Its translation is CAVARQGQGYTF.

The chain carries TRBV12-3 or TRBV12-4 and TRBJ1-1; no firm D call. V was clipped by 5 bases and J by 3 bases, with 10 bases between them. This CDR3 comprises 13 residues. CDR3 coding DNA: TGTGCCAGCAGTCTCAGCGAGGACACTGAAGCTTTCTTT. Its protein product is CASSLSEDTEAFF.

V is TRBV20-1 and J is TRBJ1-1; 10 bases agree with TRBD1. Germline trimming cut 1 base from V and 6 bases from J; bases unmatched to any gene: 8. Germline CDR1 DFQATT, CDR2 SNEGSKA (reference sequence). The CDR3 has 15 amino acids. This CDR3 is CSARVRTGGWAEAFF. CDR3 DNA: TGCAGTGCTAGAGTCAGGACAGGGGGGTGGGCTGAAGCTTTCTTT.

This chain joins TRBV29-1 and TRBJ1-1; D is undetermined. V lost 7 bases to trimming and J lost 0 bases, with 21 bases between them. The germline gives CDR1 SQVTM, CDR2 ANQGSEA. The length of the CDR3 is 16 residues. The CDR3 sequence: CSAQPRPFGMNTEAFF. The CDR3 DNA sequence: TGCAGCGCTCAGCCAAGACCATTCGGAATGAACACTGAAGCTTTCTTT. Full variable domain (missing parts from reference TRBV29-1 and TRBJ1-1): SAVISQKPSRDICQRGTSLTIQCQVDSQVTMMFWYRQQPGQSLTLIATANQGSEATYESGFVIDKFPISRPNLTFSTLTVSNMSPEDSSIYLCSAQPRPFGMNTEAFFGQGTRLTVV.

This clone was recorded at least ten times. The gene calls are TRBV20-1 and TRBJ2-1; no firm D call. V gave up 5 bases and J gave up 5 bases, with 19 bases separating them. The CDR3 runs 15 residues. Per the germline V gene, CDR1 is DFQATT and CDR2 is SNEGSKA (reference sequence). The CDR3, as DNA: TGCAGTGCTCCGGACCCAACGAGGATGAACAATGAGCAGTTCTTC. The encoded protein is CSAPDPTRMNNEQFF.

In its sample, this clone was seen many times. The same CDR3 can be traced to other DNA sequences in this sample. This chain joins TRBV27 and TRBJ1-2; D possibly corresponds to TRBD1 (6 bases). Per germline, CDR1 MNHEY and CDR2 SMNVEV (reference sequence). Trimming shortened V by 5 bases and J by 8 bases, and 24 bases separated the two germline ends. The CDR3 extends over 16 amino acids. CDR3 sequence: CASSPRRQVVLGGYTF. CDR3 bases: TGTGCCAGCAGTCCACGACGACAGGTTGTCTTAGGGGGCTACACCTTC.

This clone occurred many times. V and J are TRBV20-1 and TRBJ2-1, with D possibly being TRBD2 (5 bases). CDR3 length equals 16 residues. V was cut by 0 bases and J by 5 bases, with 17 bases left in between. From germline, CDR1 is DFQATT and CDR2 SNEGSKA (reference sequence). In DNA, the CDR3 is TGCAGTGCTAGAGATCGAGGGAGCCCTCGGGACAATGAGCAGTTCTTC. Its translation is CSARDRGSPRDNEQFF.

DNA of the CDR3: TGCGCCAGCAGCCTCGGGGCCTCCTACGAGCAGTACTTC. Residues: CASSLGASYEQYF. J is TRBJ2-7 and V is TRBV5-1, with D perhaps given as TRBD1 or TRBD2 (5 bases each). Trimming cost V 4 bases and J 0 bases, with 8 bases left between them. From germline, CDR1 is SGHRS and CDR2 YFSETQ. The CDR3 covers 13 residues. The full variable domain, its missing parts supplied by reference TRBV5-1 and TRBJ2-7, is KAGVTQTPRYLIKTRGQQVTLSCSPISGHRSVSWYQQTPGQGLQFLFEYFSETQRNKGNFPGRFSGRQFSNSRSEMNVSTLELGDSALYLCASSLGASYEQYFGPGTRLTVT.

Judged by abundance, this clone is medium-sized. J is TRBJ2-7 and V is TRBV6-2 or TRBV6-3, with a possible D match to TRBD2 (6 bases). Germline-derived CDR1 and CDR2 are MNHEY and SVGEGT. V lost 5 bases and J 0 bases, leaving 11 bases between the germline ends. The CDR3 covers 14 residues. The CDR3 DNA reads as TGTGCCAGCAGTGGCGCGGGATCCTCCTACGAGCAGTACTTC. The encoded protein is CASSGAGSSYEQYF.

The CDR3 coding sequence is TGCGCCAGCAGCTTCACGAGAGTAAGCACAGATACGCAGTATTTT. Translating gives CASSFTRVSTDTQYF. This chain joins TRBV5-1 and TRBJ2-3; D unresolved. This CDR3 comprises 15 residues. Germline V gene sequence: CDR1 SGHRS, CDR2 YFSETQ. V was cut by 2 bases and J by 0 bases, with 10 bases left in between.

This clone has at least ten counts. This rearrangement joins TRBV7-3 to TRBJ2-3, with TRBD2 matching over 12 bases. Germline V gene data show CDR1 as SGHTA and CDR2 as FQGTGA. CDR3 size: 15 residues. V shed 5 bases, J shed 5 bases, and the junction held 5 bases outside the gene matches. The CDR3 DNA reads TGTGCCAGCAGCCCTAGCGGGGGGGCCGGAGATACGCAGTATTTT. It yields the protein CASSPSGGAGDTQYF.

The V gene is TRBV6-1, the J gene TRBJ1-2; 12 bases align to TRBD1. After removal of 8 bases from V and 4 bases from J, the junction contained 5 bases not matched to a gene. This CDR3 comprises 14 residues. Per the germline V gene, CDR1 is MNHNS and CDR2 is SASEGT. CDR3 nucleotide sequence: TGTGCCAGCCTGCCGGGACAGGGGGCCTATGGCTACACCTTC. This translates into CASLPGQGAYGYTF.

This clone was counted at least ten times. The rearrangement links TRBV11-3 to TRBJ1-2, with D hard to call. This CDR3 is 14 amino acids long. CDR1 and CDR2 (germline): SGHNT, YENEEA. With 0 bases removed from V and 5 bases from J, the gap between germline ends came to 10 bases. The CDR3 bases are TGTGCCAGCAGCTTAGATAACACAGAGTATGGCTACACCTTC. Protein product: CASSLDNTEYGYTF.

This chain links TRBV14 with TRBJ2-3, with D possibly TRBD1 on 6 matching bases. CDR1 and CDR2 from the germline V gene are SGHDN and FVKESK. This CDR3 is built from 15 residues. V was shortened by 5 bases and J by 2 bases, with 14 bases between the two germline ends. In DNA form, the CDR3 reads TGTGCCAGCAGCAGACCGGGACACCACACAGATACGCAGTATTTT. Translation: CASSRPGHHTDTQYF. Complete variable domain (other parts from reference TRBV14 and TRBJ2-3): EAGVTQFPSHSVIEKGQTVTLRCDPISGHDNLYWYRRVMGKEIKFLLHFVKESKQDESGMPNNRFLAERTGGTYSTLKVQPAELEDSGVYFCASSRPGHHTDTQYFGPGTRLTVL.

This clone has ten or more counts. CDR3 region: CARTDRDEGHSPLHF. DNA of the CDR3: TGTGCGAGAACTGATAGGGATGAAGGGCATTCACCCCTCCACTTT. The chain recombines TRBV9 with TRBJ1-6, with no clear D. CDR3 length equals 15 residues. Germline values: CDR1 SGDLS, CDR2 YYNGEE.

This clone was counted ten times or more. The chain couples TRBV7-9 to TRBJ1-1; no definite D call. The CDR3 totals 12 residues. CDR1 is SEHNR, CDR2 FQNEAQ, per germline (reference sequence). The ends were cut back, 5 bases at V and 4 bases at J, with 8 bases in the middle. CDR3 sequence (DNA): TGTGCCAGCAGCCTCCGGCCCACTGAAGCTTTCTTT. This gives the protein CASSLRPTEAFF. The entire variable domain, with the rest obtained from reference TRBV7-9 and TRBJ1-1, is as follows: DTGVSQNPRHKITKRGQNVTFRCDPISEHNRLYWYRQTLGQGPEFLTYFQNEAQLEKSRLLSDRFSAERPKGSFSTLEIQRTEQGDSAMYLCASSLRPTEAFFGQGTRLTVV.

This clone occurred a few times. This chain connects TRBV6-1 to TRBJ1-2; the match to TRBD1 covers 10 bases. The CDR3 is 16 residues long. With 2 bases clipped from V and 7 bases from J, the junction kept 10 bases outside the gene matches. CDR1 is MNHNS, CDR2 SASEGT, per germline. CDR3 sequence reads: CASSETGQGTRSGYTF. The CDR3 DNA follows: TGTGCCAGCAGTGAAACGGGACAGGGGACGCGGAGTGGCTACACCTTC.